These 2 T cell receptor beta chains were sequenced from one sample in a study of identical twins. TCRdb called the 5' RACE reads again in MiXCR, with one record for every CDR3 protein. The profile shows 1.5 million to 2 million distinct CDR3 sequences, around 33% of them singletons. Sequenced sample: cord blood. The receptors here all came from a newborn girl in good health.

Only a few counts were recorded for this clonotype. This chain connects TRBV9 to TRBJ1-1, with D hard to call. V lost 4 bases, J lost 5 bases, and 12 bases lay in between. Germline V gives CDR1 SGDLS, CDR2 YYNGEE. The CDR3 spans 13 residues. CDR3: CASSSPEGTEAFF. The CDR3 nucleotides read TGTGCCAGCAGCTCTCCAGAGGGAACTGAAGCTTTCTTT. The variable domain in full, completed from reference TRBV9 and TRBJ1-1, reads DSGVTQTPKHLITATGQRVTLRCSPRSGDLSVYWYQQSLDQGLQFLIQYYNGEERAKGNILERFSAQQFPDLHSELNLSSLELGDSALYFCASSSPEGTEAFFGQGTRLTVV.

The chain links TRBV28 to TRBJ2-3; 10 bases fit TRBD2. Germline lookup yields CDR1 MDHEN and CDR2 SYDVKM. V gave up 6 bases and J gave up 3 bases; unmatched junction bases: 9. This CDR3 has 16 amino acids. This chain's CDR3 is CASRTHSGRRTDTQYF. The CDR3 coding sequence is TGTGCCAGCAGAACACATAGCGGGAGGCGGACAGATACGCAGTATTTT. The whole variable domain, remainder taken from reference TRBV28 and TRBJ2-3, is DVKVTQSSRYLVKRTGEKVFLECVQDMDHENMFWYRQDPGLGLRLIYFSYDVKMKEKGDIPEGYSVSREKKERFSLILESASTNQTSMYLCASRTHSGRRTDTQYFGPGTRLTVL.